The sample holds many counts of the clone carrying this T cell receptor (beta chain). Antigen unknown. CDR3 length: 17 residues. The ends lost 5 bases at V and 3 bases at J; junction bases unmatched: 6. Indicated time point: newly diagnosed GD, antithyroid drugs for less than 3 months. Making the TCR library involved RNA that had been extracted from PBMCs. These data come from a study of regulatory T cells in long-lasting Graves disease. General observations from the study: Under persistent disease, TRBV28, TRBJ1-2 and TRBJ2-5 were used preferentially. Authors noted too few samples as a limitation.

Relying on iRepertoire HTBI primers and Arm-PCR of CDR3 regions, the team built TCR beta libraries. As originally analysed: Across all samples, roughly 62 TRBV segments and 15 or so TRBJ segments were identified. TCRdb itself ran the multiplex PCR reads through MiXCR, one entry per CDR3 protein. It is TCRdb's table, rather than the study itself, that gives the V and J calls and clone size. The sample lists around 420,000 distinct CDR3 sequences; roughly a sixth were seen once. The receptor comes from a female donor with Graves disease. The chain has TRBV12-3 or TRBV12-4 and TRBJ2-6; 11 positions agree with TRBD1. Sequencing was performed on peripheral blood mononuclear cells (PBMCs), taken at new diagnosis, from a patient treated with antithyroid drugs. The CDR3 here is CASSQPDRGLGANVLTF. The CDR3 DNA is TGTGCCAGCAGTCAGCCGGACAGGGGGCTTGGGGCCAACGTCCTGACTTTC.